The rows below give T cell receptor beta chains drawn from one sample of a study of T cell repertoires in cytomegalovirus infection. These receptors are not linked to any known antigen. TCRdb reprocessed the reads with MiXCR, giving one entry per CDR3 protein. The data show some 270,000 distinct CDR3 sequences, with around 20% seen just once and roughly a fifth held by the top ten. The input for sequencing was cultured PBMCs, taken from culture after CMV antigen stimulation. The receptors here all came from a human donor in good health (CMV status not recorded). Some clones in this sample may be carry-over from other donors' samples. Both conserved end residues are part of each CDR3. The D gene is left open where the match is weak. Size is stated for part of the rows, as once, few or many counts, or as a class when the clone is expanded.

TGTGCCAGCAGCAGTCCGACTAGCGGGAGTAGGGAGACCCAGTACTTC,CASSSPTSGSRETQYF,TRBD2,16,TRBJ2-5,TRBV7-8,.
TGTGCCAGCTCACCAGGAGTTGGACAGGGGACAAACACCGGGGAGCTGTTTTTT,CASSPGVGQGTNTGELFF,TRBD1,18,TRBJ2-2,TRBV18,few
TGTGCCGGAGGAAATGGGGTAGGGCTCATTCAGTACTTC,CAGGNGVGLIQYF,.,13,TRBJ2-4,TRBV6-2/TRBV6-3,.
TGTGCCAGCAGTGAAGAGCGGTCCTACGAGCAGTACTTC,CASSEERSYEQYF,.,13,TRBJ2-7,TRBV2,.
TGTGCCAGCCAGGGGCCCAAGCAGTTCTTC,CASQGPKQFF,.,10,TRBJ2-1,TRBV2,few
TGTGCCAGCAGCTTAGCTTCGACTAGCTCCGGGGAGCTGTTTTTT,CASSLASTSSGELFF,TRBD2,15,TRBJ2-2,TRBV11-3,few
TGTGCCATCAGTGAGTCGGGGCAGGTAAATGGCTACACCTTC,CAISESGQVNGYTF,.,14,TRBJ1-2,TRBV10-3,.
TGCAGCGTTGGAGGTCTTTCCTACGAGCAGTACTTC,CSVGGLSYEQYF,.,12,TRBJ2-7,TRBV29-1,few
TGTGCCAGCAGCTTAGAGAGTCCCCCCACGCCCTATGGCTACACCTTC,CASSLESPPTPYGYTF,.,16,TRBJ1-2,TRBV7-2,many
TGTGCCAGCAGTTACGGGGGAAATGAGCAGTTCTTC,CASSYGGNEQFF,.,12,TRBJ2-1,TRBV6-2/TRBV6-3,.
TGTGCCAGCAGCCAAGTAACTAGCTCGAGCTCCTACAATGAGCAGTTCTTC,CASSQVTSSSSYNEQFF,.,17,TRBJ2-1,TRBV4-2,many
TGTGCCACCAGCAGAAACAGGGGAAGCTCCTACAATGAGCAGTTCTTC,CATSRNRGSSYNEQFF,TRBD1,16,TRBJ2-1,TRBV15,few
TGTGCCAGCAGCGCCAGCGAGAGCTCCTACAATGAGCAGTTCTTC,CASSASESSYNEQFF,.,15,TRBJ2-1,TRBV7-9,few
TGTGCCAGCAGTTCCGCGACCAGGGAAAAACTGTTTTTT,CASSSATREKLFF,.,13,TRBJ1-4,TRBV27,few
TGTGCCAGCAAAAAGGGGTCACCGTATGAGCAGTTCTTC,CASKKGSPYEQFF,.,13,TRBJ2-1,TRBV7-9,.
TGTGCCAGCAGCTCCCGACGGACTGAAAAACTGTTTTTT,CASSSRRTEKLFF,.,13,TRBJ1-4,TRBV7-6,many